The 22 T cell receptor beta chains listed next were all sequenced from one sample in a study of immune heterogeneity within non-small cell lung tumors. Multiplex PCR with 32 V and 13 J primers amplified TCR beta CDR3. One entry per CDR3 protein, called by TCRdb with MiXCR from the multiplex PCR reads. The table records about 4,600 distinct CDR3 sequences, 36% of them present only once. Each sample used around 600 ng of genomic DNA from bulk tumor tissue. Doctors removed several biopsies from each primary tumor during surgery, keeping them far apart. The study enrolled patients with untreated, newly diagnosed non-small cell lung cancer who underwent curative surgery. Sequencing was performed on lung tumor tissue. The receptor set was obtained from a woman aged 50 to 65 with non-small cell lung cancer.

Concerning this clonotype: At one boundary the junction diverges from the germline segment, which might be a read error. V gene TRBV7-2 combines with J gene TRBJ2-7; D possibly uses TRBD1 or TRBD2 (5 bases each). The germline gives CDR1 SGHTA, CDR2 FQGNSA. The CDR3 is 14 amino acids. For the CDR3, the DNA is TGTGTCAGCAGCCTAGAGGGACCCCTCTACGAGCAGTACTTC. It encodes CVSSLEGPLYEQYF. The full variable domain, with the rest looked up from reference TRBV7-2 and TRBJ2-7, is GAGVSQSPSNKVTEKGKDVELRCDPISGHTALYWYRQSLGQGLEFLIYFQGNSAPDKSGLPSDRFSAERTGGSVSTLTIQRTQQEDSAVYLCVSSLEGPLYEQYFGPGTRLTVT.

This clonotype is labeled medium-sized (0.01 to 0.1%). The DNA for the CDR3 is TGTGCCAGCAGTGAAACATACTATGGCTACACCTTC. Amino acids: CASSETYYGYTF. The chain joins TRBV6-1 to TRBJ1-2; D gene unclear. V was cut by 2 bases and J by 3 bases, with 4 bases left in between. Per germline, CDR1 MNHNS and CDR2 SASEGT. This CDR3 has 12 amino acids.

This clonotype is categorized as medium-sized. The V gene is TRBV11-2, the J gene TRBJ2-3; D gene uncertain. Trimming pared 3 bases from V and 8 bases from J, leaving 15 bases between. CDR3 size: 14 residues. Germline values: CDR1 SGHAT, CDR2 FQNNGV. The CDR3 region has the DNA TGTGCCAGCAGCTTGGGCAGGCTCCGGACTACGCAGTATTTT. Its protein product is CASSLGRLRTTQYF.

The V gene is TRBV5-1, the J gene TRBJ2-3, with D possibly being TRBD1 (6 bases). The CDR3 totals 16 residues. V gave up 0 bases and J gave up 3 bases, with 14 bases separating them. Per germline, CDR1 SGHRS and CDR2 YFSETQ. CDR3 sequence reads: CASSLEQGALTDTQYF. The CDR3 DNA reads as TGCGCCAGCAGCTTGGAACAGGGTGCGCTGACAGATACGCAGTATTTT.

This clonotype is medium-sized (0.01 to 0.1%) by share. The chain is built from TRBV6-1 and TRBJ1-1; maybe TRBD1 (6 bases). This CDR3 has 14 residues. CDR1 is MNHNS, CDR2 SASEGT, per germline. Trimming took off 4 bases at V and 1 base at J, with 10 bases between the two ends. The CDR3 coding sequence is TGTGCCAGCAGTGCCGGGACACCGAACACTGAAGCTTTCTTT. This codes for CASSAGTPNTEAFF.

This chain uses TRBV7-9 with TRBJ2-2; D may be TRBD1 (6 bases). Germline V gene data show CDR1 as SEHNR and CDR2 as FQNEAQ (reference sequence). The CDR3 loop spans 14 amino acids. The ends were cut back, 6 bases at V and 2 bases at J, with 10 bases in the middle. The CDR3 DNA follows: TGTGCCAGCAGTCTAGGGACAAACACCGGGGAGCTGTTTTTT. This gives the protein CASSLGTNTGELFF.

In this sample, this clonotype is medium-sized. The chain carries TRBV20-1 and TRBJ1-5; 9 nucleotides line up with TRBD1. The CDR3 totals 13 residues. With 6 bases clipped from V and 10 bases from J, the junction kept 10 bases outside the gene matches. Per germline, CDR1 DFQATT and CDR2 SNEGSKA (reference sequence). CDR3 in DNA: TGCAGTGCCCGGGACAGGGACCTTGGTCCCCAGCATTTT. Encoded protein: CSARDRDLGPQHF.

This chain joins TRBV30 and TRBJ1-1; maybe TRBD1 (5 bases). Germline assignment: CDR1 GTSNPN and CDR2 SVGIG (reference sequence). The CDR3 consists of 16 residues. V was clipped by 1 base and J by 1 base, with 16 bases between them. The CDR3 sequence: CAWSAGTGRRNTEAFF. The CDR3 DNA sequence: TGTGCCTGGAGTGCTGGGACGGGGAGGAGGAACACTGAAGCTTTCTTT.

The chain combines TRBV29-1 with TRBJ2-7, with 9 bases fitting TRBD1. Trimming at V came to 7 bases and at J to 5 bases, leaving 6 bases not matched to a gene. Germline CDR1 is SQVTM and CDR2 is ANQGSEA. This CDR3 has 12 residues. CDR3 residues: CSGSGTGNEQYF. In nucleotides, the CDR3 is TGCAGCGGCTCCGGGACAGGGAACGAGCAGTACTTC.

This clonotype rates as medium-sized. This sequence joins TRBV6-1 and TRBJ2-2, with D perhaps TRBD2 (5 bases). Between the trimmed V and J ends, which lost 3 bases and 5 bases, there was a span of 13 bases. The CDR3 is 15 residues long. Per the germline V gene, CDR1 is MNHNS and CDR2 is SASEGT. The CDR3: CASSDGLTRTGELFF. In nucleotides, the CDR3 is TGTGCCAGCAGTGACGGCCTAACTAGAACCGGGGAGCTGTTTTTT.

By share, this clonotype counts as medium-sized. The chain uses TRBV20-1 and TRBJ1-5, with D possibly matching TRBD1 (5 bases). V lost 0 bases and J 7 bases, leaving 22 bases between the germline ends. The CDR3 runs 17 residues. Germline-derived CDR1 and CDR2 are DFQATT and SNEGSKA (reference sequence). In DNA form, the CDR3 reads TGCAGTGCTAGAGATAGCTCGGCGCAAGGGGTAGGACAGCCCCAGCATTTT. Translation: CSARDSSAQGVGQPQHF.

This clonotype is categorized as medium-sized. The chain uses TRBV5-1 and TRBJ2-5; 9 nucleotides align to TRBD2. V shed 0 bases and J 7 bases; nucleotides not matched to a gene: 1. The CDR3 extends over 13 amino acids. Germline V gene lookup returns CDR1 SGHRS and CDR2 YFSETQ. The CDR3 region is CASSLATSGTQYF. The CDR3 nucleotides are TGCGCCAGCAGCTTGGCGACTAGCGGGACCCAGTACTTC.

For this clonotype: Given a much more abundant clone one base away, this may be a read error. The chain links TRBV7-9 to TRBJ2-1; D is perhaps TRBD1 or TRBD2 (6 bases each). CDR3 size: 17 residues. Germline assignment: CDR1 SEHNR and CDR2 FQNEAQ (reference sequence). In DNA, the CDR3 is TGTGCCAGCAGCTTCCCGCGCCGGGGGCACCACTACAATGAGCAGCTCTTC. Encoded protein: CASSFPRRGHHYNEQLF.

This clonotype was picked up many times. The chain uses TRBV5-5 and TRBJ2-1; 7 bases are shared with TRBD2. The CDR3 covers 16 residues. V was clipped by 3 bases and J by 8 bases; unmatched bases: 14. Germline lookup yields CDR1 SGHKS and CDR2 YYEKEE (reference sequence). The CDR3 spells CASSWRGGGSMDEQFF. CDR3 DNA sequence: TGTGCCAGCAGCTGGCGAGGTGGCGGGAGTATGGATGAGCAGTTCTTC. The whole variable domain, filled in from reference TRBV5-5 and TRBJ2-1, reads DAGVTQSPTHLIKTRGQQVTLRCSPISGHKSVSWYQQVLGQGPQFIFQYYEKEERGRGNFPDRFSARQFPNYSSELNVNALLLGDSALYLCASSWRGGGSMDEQFFGPGTRLTVL.

This clonotype is medium-sized. This chain uses TRBV18 with TRBJ1-1; 10 bases fit TRBD1. The CDR3 sequence is 14 residues long. Trimming at V came to 3 bases and at J to 5 bases, leaving 3 bases not matched to a gene. Germline V gene sequence: CDR1 KGHSH, CDR2 LQKENI. The CDR3 nucleotides read TGTGCCAGCTCACCGGGACAGGGGAGGACTGAAGCTTTCTTT. The encoded protein is CASSPGQGRTEAFF.

To note about this clonotype: This may be a read error: a much more frequent sequence differs by one nucleotide. Since the CDR3 does not end with the conserved phenylalanine or tryptophan, this likely comes from a read error. The rearrangement joins TRBV6-2 or TRBV6-3 to TRBJ2-5; 11 bases fit TRBD1. The CDR3 is 15 residues long. V lost 6 bases, J lost 5 bases, and 8 bases stayed unmatched. CDR1 and CDR2 from the germline V gene are MNHEY and SVGEGT. The CDR3: CASRIPGQGVETQYL. CDR3 DNA: TGTGCCAGCAGGATCCCGGGACAGGGGGTGGAGACCCAGTACTTG.

By share, this clonotype counts as medium-sized. V is TRBV6-1 and J is TRBJ1-1; 8 bases match TRBD1. Germline CDR1 reads MNHNS; CDR2 reads SASEGT. This CDR3 region has 15 residues. Unmatched junction bases numbered 7, after V lost 6 bases and J lost 1 base. The CDR3 is CASSRRDRSNTEAFF. DNA for the CDR3: TGTGCCAGCAGCCGACGGGACAGGTCGAACACTGAAGCTTTCTTT.

This clonotype was recorded only once. The chain employs TRBV11-2 and TRBJ1-6; 9 nucleotides line up with TRBD1. CDR3 size: 15 residues. CDR1 is SGHAT and CDR2 is FQNNGV in the germline V gene. With V trimmed by 5 bases and J by 7 bases, 6 bases remained unmatched. The CDR3 loop is CASSILDRGNSPLHF. CDR3 in DNA: TGTGCCAGCAGCATTCTGGACAGGGGAAATTCACCCCTCCACTTT.

The sample holds many counts of this clonotype. This chain joins TRBV11-1 and TRBJ2-2, with D hard to call. The CDR3 sequence is 11 residues long. V was trimmed by 1 base and J by 9 bases, leaving 3 bases between them. In germline, CDR1 is SGHAT, CDR2 FQDESV (reference sequence). CDR3 in amino acids: CASSLDRELFF. For the CDR3, the DNA is TGTGCCAGCAGCTTAGACCGGGAGCTGTTTTTT.

This clonotype was counted only a few times. Just one base apart from a much larger clone, this may be a read error. The V and J genes are TRBV28 and TRBJ2-7; a possible D gene is TRBD2 (5 bases). The V gene's germline CDR1 is MDHEN and CDR2 SYDVKM. V dropped 2 bases and J dropped 5 bases, with 16 bases sitting between them. This CDR3 comprises 15 residues. The CDR3 here is CASSLGGPQSNEQYF. The CDR3 DNA is TGTGCCAGCAGTTTAGGAGGACCACAAAGCAACGAGCAGTACTTC.

By share, this clonotype ranks as medium-sized. The rearrangement joins TRBV9 to TRBJ2-2; 7 bases map to TRBD1. The CDR3 length is 16 residues. From germline, CDR1 is SGDLS and CDR2 YYNGEE. Germline trimming cut 6 bases from V and 7 bases from J; bases unmatched to any gene: 15. This CDR3 is CASNGTGEDFGGELFF. CDR3 nucleotides: TGTGCCAGCAACGGAACAGGGGAAGATTTCGGCGGGGAGCTGTTTTTT.

The chain links TRBV25-1 to TRBJ2-6; tentatively, D is TRBD2 (7 bases). The ends were cut back, 6 bases at V and 2 bases at J, with 17 bases in the middle. CDR3 length: 17 residues. Germline-derived CDR1 and CDR2 are MGHDK and SYGVNS. CDR3 sequence (DNA): TGTGCCAGCAGATCTACGGGGGGCGGGACTGGGGCCAACGTCCTGACTTTC. It specifies CASRSTGGGTGANVLTF.